The entry that follows covers one TCR beta chain sequence. Its specificity is not known. The entry originates in a study of T cell repertoires in cytomegalovirus infection. About the research overall: Public signatures in TCR beta pointed to CMV infection and matching HLA type.

Regarding the study as a whole: Dominating the ex vivo response were TCR beta clonotypes that were CMV-specific and HLA-C-restricted. Identification of carriers of CMV plus the relevant HLA was performed using cumulative public TCR beta family frequency.

TCRdb recomputed calls from the reads with MiXCR, one row per CDR3 protein. Found here are nearly 450,000 distinct CDR3 sequences, 31% of them singletons; the top ten hold roughly 15%. The junction had 9 bases not matched to a gene; V was cut back by 0 bases and J by 4 bases. The CDR3 covers 18 residues. The V gene's germline CDR1 is MNHNS and CDR2 SASEGT. Sequenced input: PBMCs. This chain links TRBV6-1 with TRBJ2-3, with 11 bases identical to TRBD2. The TCR comes from a human donor in good health (CMV status not recorded). Some clones in this sample may be carry-over from other donors' samples. The CDR3 DNA follows: TGTGCCAGCAGTGAAGCGCAGGCTAGCGGGGGGATAGCAGATACGCAGTATTTT. This gives the protein CASSEAQASGGIADTQYF.